Below are 6 T cell receptor beta chains sequenced from a single sample in a study of blood T cell repertoires in COVID-19. Profiling relied on immunoSEQ multiplex PCR, and the TCRdb table lists in-frame clones only, not all of them. The sample records over 100,000 clones, approximately 78% being singletons. The specimen was peripheral blood. The origin of the receptors is a man between 65 and 85 years old with acute or convalescent COVID-19.

The genes are TRBV2 and TRBJ1-6, with D unresolved. Trimming removed 4 bases at V and 6 bases at J, with 7 bases between. This CDR3 contains 13 residues. CDR1 is SNHLY and CDR2 is FYNNEI in the germline V gene. CDR3 bases: TGTGCCAGCAGTGGTTCTACTAATTCACCCCTCCACTTT. Its translation is CASSGSTNSPLHF.

The J gene is TRBJ2-7, the V gene TRBV6-1; 8 bases match TRBD1. With V trimmed by 3 bases and J by 2 bases, 6 bases remained unmatched. CDR1 and CDR2 from the germline V gene are MNHNS and SASEGT. The CDR3 has 15 residues. CDR3 in DNA: TGTGCCAGCAGTGACCTCGGGACAGGAACCTACGAGCAGTACTTC. This sequence encodes CASSDLGTGTYEQYF.

The chain joins TRBV11-1 to TRBJ2-2; D gene unclear. The germline V gene encodes CDR1 SGHAT and CDR2 FQDESV (reference sequence). This CDR3 is built from 13 residues. V gave up 2 bases and J gave up 6 bases, with 7 bases separating them. CDR3 region: CASSLRSPGELFF. CDR3 nucleotide sequence: TGTGCCAGCAGCTTACGGAGTCCCGGGGAGCTGTTTTTT.

The V call is TRBV10-1, the J call TRBJ2-7; TRBD1 matches at 8 bases. Germline trimming cut 2 bases from V and 3 bases from J; bases unmatched to any gene: 0. Per the germline V gene, CDR1 is WNHNN and CDR2 is SYGVQD (reference sequence). The CDR3 extends over 13 amino acids. CDR3 in DNA: TGCGCCAGCAGTGAGGACAGGGGCTACGAGCAGTACTTC. Translation gives CASSEDRGYEQYF.

This chain links TRBV5-1 with TRBJ2-6; maybe TRBD2 (6 bases). V shed 0 bases and J shed 0 bases, with 10 bases lying between them. There are 17 residues in the CDR3. The germline CDR1 and CDR2 sequences are SGHRS and YFSETQ. DNA of the CDR3: TGCGCCAGCAGCTTGGGACTCGGGGGCTCTGGGGCCAACGTCCTGACTTTC. Translated: CASSLGLGGSGANVLTF.

The chain joins TRBV19 to TRBJ1-1; D unresolved. V lost 5 bases to trimming and J lost 0 bases, with 7 bases between them. The CDR3 consists of 13 residues. Germline V CDR1 and CDR2: LNHDA, SQIVND (reference sequence). Here the CDR3 reads CASSLTVNTEAFF. The CDR3 DNA reads TGTGCCAGTAGTCTAACGGTGAACACTGAAGCTTTCTTT.